Listed here are 23 T cell receptor beta chains from one sample, sequenced in a study of T cell responses to AZD1222 COVID-19 vaccine. Assay used: immunoSEQ multiplex PCR; TCRdb lists only in-frame clones, some missing. The data hold about 29,000 clones, with 93% observed a single time. The sample here was peripheral blood, taken on day 0 of AZD1222 vaccination. Source of these receptors: an adult in good health.

V gene TRBV6-6 combines with J gene TRBJ1-4; 7 positions match TRBD1. The CDR3 contains 13 residues. V was pared by 5 bases and J by 3 bases, with 0 bases of the junction left unmatched. Germline CDR1 is MNHNY and CDR2 is SVGAGI (reference sequence). CDR3 region: CASSQGANEKLFF. CDR3 DNA sequence: TGTGCCAGCAGTCAGGGGGCTAATGAAAAACTGTTTTTT.

CDR3 nucleotide sequence: TGTGCCAGCAGCTTAGCGCGGGGGGTTGTAGAGACCCAGTACTTC. Protein product: CASSLARGVVETQYF. The chain employs TRBV7-9 and TRBJ2-5, with 8 positions matching TRBD2. The CDR3 covers 15 residues. The J segment lost 4 bases and the V segment lost 0 bases, leaving 4 bases of the junction unmatched. Germline CDR1 SEHNR, CDR2 FQNEAQ (reference sequence).

V usage is TRBV5-5 and J usage is TRBJ2-1; either TRBD1 or TRBD2 may supply D (6 bases each). CDR1 is SGHKS and CDR2 is YYEKEE in the germline V gene (reference sequence). Trimming cost V 4 bases and J 10 bases, with 12 bases left between them. The CDR3 covers 12 residues. In nucleotides, the CDR3 is TGTGCCAGCAGCCCAGGCGGGACAGAGCAGTTCTTC. This translates into CASSPGGTEQFF.

This chain connects TRBV5-1 to TRBJ2-3; D is perhaps TRBD1 (6 bases). Trimming took 6 bases from V and 4 from J, leaving 15 bases between them. CDR1 and CDR2 (germline): SGHRS, YFSETQ. CDR3 length equals 14 residues. The CDR3 nucleotides read TGCGCCAGCAAGTCAGGGGCAGAGGCAGATACGCAGTATTTT. Amino acids: CASKSGAEADTQYF.

J is TRBJ1-3 and V is TRBV7-6; TRBD1 is a possible D gene (5 bases). This CDR3 spans 15 amino acids. Germline V gives CDR1 SGHVS, CDR2 FNYEAQ. V lost 4 bases and J lost 6, with 16 bases in between. The CDR3: CASSSGSGRKNTIYF. The CDR3 region has the DNA TGTGCCAGCAGCTCCGGCTCGGGACGGAAAAACACCATATATTTT.

The rearrangement links TRBV28 to TRBJ2-7, with D uncertain. Per the germline V gene, CDR1 is MDHEN and CDR2 is SYDVKM. CDR3 length: 12 amino acids. Trimming took 4 bases from V and 0 from J, leaving 4 bases between them. CDR3 sequence reads: CASSSSSYEQYF. In DNA, the CDR3 is TGTGCCAGCAGTTCGAGCTCCTACGAGCAGTACTTC.

This clone was counted once. The rearrangement joins TRBV9 to TRBJ1-1; 8 nucleotides line up with TRBD1. The CDR3 consists of 13 residues. CDR1 and CDR2 from the germline V gene are SGDLS and YYNGEE. The V gene end was trimmed by 3 bases and the J gene end by 8 bases; junction bases not matched to a gene: 6. The DNA for the CDR3 is TGTGCCAGCAGCGGATTTGACAGGGGAGAAGCTTTCTTT. It encodes CASSGFDRGEAFF. Complete variable domain (other parts from reference TRBV9 and TRBJ1-1): DSGVTQTPKHLITATGQRVTLRCSPRSGDLSVYWYQQSLDQGLQFLIQYYNGEERAKGNILERFSAQQFPDLHSELNLSSLELGDSALYFCASSGFDRGEAFFGQGTRLTVV.

The chain recombines TRBV3-1 (or the pseudogene TRBV3-2) with TRBJ1-5; TRBD1 is a possible D gene (5 bases). V lost 0 bases and J lost 8, with 17 bases in between. Germline lookup yields CDR1 LGHDT and CDR2 YNNKEL (reference sequence). CDR3 size: 16 residues. CDR3 nucleotide sequence: TGTGCCAGCAGCCAAGAATTAGTGGCAGGGATCGAGCCCCAGCATTTT. Translated, it gives CASSQELVAGIEPQHF.

This clone was observed a single time. The chain has TRBV6-5 and TRBJ2-1; TRBD2 matches at 9 bases. The V segment lost 8 bases and the J segment 6 bases; nucleotides outside the gene matches: 11. Germline V gene data show CDR1 as MNHEY and CDR2 as SVGAGI. The length of the CDR3 is 15 residues. CDR3 sequence: CASYGGRAVLNEQFF. Written as DNA, the CDR3 is TGTGCCAGCTACGGCGGGAGGGCCGTTCTCAATGAGCAGTTCTTC.

The chain carries TRBV4-2 and TRBJ1-3; unclear D gene. This CDR3 is 16 amino acids long. Germline V gives CDR1 LGHNA, CDR2 YNFKEQ. Trimming pared 0 bases from V and 3 bases from J, leaving 12 bases between. The CDR3 nucleotides are TGTGCCAGCAGCCAAGAGAAGGGCGCTATTGGAAACACCATATATTTT. Protein sequence: CASSQEKGAIGNTIYF.

This rearrangement joins TRBV6-5 to TRBJ1-1; possibly TRBD1 for D (5 bases). CDR1 is MNHEY and CDR2 is SVGAGI in the germline V gene. Trimming stripped 2 bases from V and 1 base from J, with 8 bases between. The CDR3 has 14 amino acids. The CDR3 region has the DNA TGTGCCAGCAGTTACGAGGGGAAGAACACTGAAGCTTTCTTT. Residues: CASSYEGKNTEAFF.

V and J are TRBV7-2 and TRBJ1-2; D ambiguous. The CDR3 runs to 13 residues. V lost 7 bases to trimming and J lost 1 base, with 10 bases between them. CDR1 and CDR2 from the germline V gene are SGHTA and FQGNSA. The CDR3 bases are TGTGCCAGCACTCAAGGGAATAACTATGGCTACACCTTC. Amino acids: CASTQGNNYGYTF.

The genes are TRBV3-1 (or the pseudogene TRBV3-2) and TRBJ1-1, with 9 positions matching TRBD1. Per germline, CDR1 LGHDT and CDR2 YNNKEL (reference sequence). This CDR3 is 15 amino acids long. V was clipped by 4 bases and J by 4 bases; unmatched bases: 7. The DNA of the CDR3 is TGTGCCAGCAGCCGAATGACAGGGGGGGGCACTGAAGCTTTCTTT. Its protein is CASSRMTGGGTEAFF.

This clone was observed a single time. DNA for the CDR3: TGTGCCAGCTCACCAGTACAGGGAAATCAGCCCCAGCATTTT. Translated, it gives CASSPVQGNQPQHF. This rearrangement joins TRBV18 to TRBJ1-5, with TRBD1 as a possible D gene (6 bases). CDR3 length equals 14 residues. Germline CDR1 reads KGHSH; CDR2 reads LQKENI. V lost 2 bases to trimming and J lost 4 bases, with 9 bases between them. The full variable domain, in which reference TRBV18 and TRBJ1-5 provide the parts outside the CDR3, is NAGVMQNPRHLVRRRGQEARLRCSPMKGHSHVYWYRQLPEEGLKFMVYLQKENIIDESGMPKERFSAEFPKEGPSILRIQQVVRGDSAAYFCASSPVQGNQPQHFGDGTRLSIL.

V gene TRBV28 combines with J gene TRBJ2-3; D not certain. The CDR3 consists of 16 residues. Germline lookup yields CDR1 MDHEN and CDR2 SYDVKM. Between the trimmed V and J ends, which lost 5 bases and 1 base, there was a span of 16 bases. CDR3: CASSPRPGSGTDTQYF. The DNA of the CDR3 is TGTGCCAGCAGTCCCAGGCCGGGTAGTGGCACAGATACGCAGTATTTT.

V usage is TRBV18 and J usage is TRBJ2-7; a possible D gene is TRBD1 (6 bases). This CDR3 is built from 14 residues. Germline V gene sequence: CDR1 KGHSH, CDR2 LQKENI. V was cut by 2 bases and J by 5 bases, with 13 bases left in between. The CDR3: CASSPIEGVNEQYF. CDR3 in DNA: TGTGCCAGCTCACCAATAGAGGGGGTGAACGAGCAGTACTTC.

This clone was counted once. The chain uses TRBV12-3 or TRBV12-4 and TRBJ1-2; 7 bases align to TRBD1. The junction had 2 bases not matched to a gene; V was cut back by 3 bases and J by 4 bases. This CDR3 has 13 residues. The CDR3 nucleotides are TGTGCCAGCAGTTTGACAGGGACCTATGGCTACACCTTC. Protein product: CASSLTGTYGYTF.

This chain connects TRBV18 to TRBJ2-2; TRBD1 is a possible D gene (5 bases). CDR1 and CDR2 (germline): KGHSH, LQKENI. The ends were cut back, 4 bases at V and 1 base at J, with 10 bases in the middle. This CDR3 has 15 amino acids. For the CDR3, the DNA is TGTGCCAGCTCACTCGATCAGGGGAACACCGGGGAGCTGTTTTTT. Translating it yields CASSLDQGNTGELFF.

The rearrangement joins TRBV4-1 to TRBJ1-1; D not resolved. Germline CDR1 reads MGHRA; CDR2 reads YSYEKL. This CDR3 is built from 14 residues. Trimming took 1 base from V and 5 from J, leaving 11 bases between them. The CDR3 sequence: CASSQVAVRTEAFF. CDR3 nucleotides: TGCGCCAGCAGCCAAGTCGCAGTGAGGACTGAAGCTTTCTTT.

The count of this clone is one. This chain connects TRBV27 to TRBJ1-5; 7 bases match TRBD1. V was pared by 5 bases and J by 3 bases, with 7 bases of the junction left unmatched. Germline V gene lookup returns CDR1 MNHEY and CDR2 SMNVEV (reference sequence). The CDR3 runs to 15 residues. CDR3 in amino acids: CASSPATGLNQPQHF. As DNA, the CDR3 is TGTGCCAGCAGTCCGGCGACAGGGCTCAATCAGCCCCAGCATTTT.

The chain recombines TRBV9 with TRBJ2-7, with D possibly called TRBD1 or TRBD2 (5 bases each). Germline lookup yields CDR1 SGDLS and CDR2 YYNGEE. The ends were cut back, 0 bases at V and 6 bases at J, with 10 bases in the middle. This CDR3 region has 13 residues. CDR3 residues: CASSVDGTREQYF. The CDR3 nucleotides are TGTGCCAGCAGCGTAGATGGGACGCGCGAGCAGTACTTC.

The V call is TRBV18, the J call TRBJ1-6; D perhaps matches TRBD1 (6 bases). The CDR3 has 16 residues. Germline V gene lookup returns CDR1 KGHSH and CDR2 LQKENI. V was clipped by 3 bases and J by 6 bases, with 15 bases between them. The CDR3 nucleotides are TGTGCCAGCTCACCCCGGGCCGGGGGCGGTAATTCACCCCTCCACTTT. The encoded protein is CASSPRAGGGNSPLHF. Combining the CDR3 with reference TRBV18 and TRBJ1-6 gives the whole variable domain NAGVMQNPRHLVRRRGQEARLRCSPMKGHSHVYWYRQLPEEGLKFMVYLQKENIIDESGMPKERFSAEFPKEGPSILRIQQVVRGDSAAYFCASSPRAGGGNSPLHFGNGTRLTVT.

This chain joins TRBV30 and TRBJ1-1; D perhaps matches TRBD1 (5 bases). Deletions cut 6 bases from V and 2 bases from J, with 13 bases between. Germline values: CDR1 GTSNPN, CDR2 SVGIG (reference sequence). The CDR3 covers 13 residues. CDR3: CACVRGENTEAFF. DNA for the CDR3: TGTGCCTGCGTTCGGGGGGAAAACACTGAAGCTTTCTTT.